This T cell receptor (beta chain) came from a study of OX40 agonist ivuxolimab in advanced cancers. Study-level findings and limits: Expanded clones were, on average, more numerous in CD8+ T cells than in CD4+.

Details on this clone: Its antigen remains unidentified.

Using immunoSEQ multiplex PCR, the repertoire was profiled, and TCRdb retains in-frame clones only, with some absent. The table includes 20,000 or so clones, 78% detected once. Blood got drawn at baseline, again on cycle 4 day 1, and then on cycle 7 day 1. This sample comprised CD4+ or CD8+ T cells sorted from blood, obtained in a trial of the OX40 agonist ivuxolimab. The clonotype comes from an adult with an advanced solid tumor such as melanoma, head and neck, liver or kidney cancer.

CDR3 sequence reads: CASRFDGGDTEAFF. The CDR3 coding sequence is TGTGCCAGCAGATTCGACGGGGGGGACACTGAAGCTTTCTTT. The chain is built from TRBV7-3 and TRBJ1-1; TRBD1 might be the D (5 bases). The germline V gene encodes CDR1 SGHTA and CDR2 FQGTGA. V gave up 6 bases and J gave up 3 bases, with 14 bases separating them. This CDR3 has 14 amino acids.